The entry below gives a single T cell receptor (beta chain) sequence along with its context. What it binds is unknown. After isolation, RNA underwent reverse transcription to generate cDNA as the sequencing template. Method: immunoSEQ multiplex PCR; TCRdb's copy keeps in-frame clones and lacks some. The sample comprises about 150,000 clones, roughly 52% of which are singletons, and around a sixth rests with the top ten. The CDR3 is 13 residues long. The germline V gene encodes CDR1 MNHEY and CDR2 SVGAGI. V was shortened by 8 bases and J by 0 bases, with 10 bases between the two germline ends. The data originate from a study of CD8+ T cells in alopecia areata. Study-level findings and limits: Researchers report lesional scalp, most notably alopecia totalis/universalis, outstripped normal scalp in clonality.

Specified treatment: oral pan-JAK inhibitor, 5-10 mg twice daily. The clonotype comes from a human donor with alopecia areata. Sample: CD8+ T cells sorted from blood, taken at week 4, from a patient treated with tofacitinib. The V and J genes are TRBV6-5 and TRBJ1-1, with D unclear. The CDR3 loop is CASGGGLNTEAFF. CDR3 in DNA: TGTGCCAGCGGAGGCGGTTTGAACACTGAAGCTTTCTTT.